These 17 T cell receptor beta chains share one sample of origin, sequenced in a study of beta chain features in type 1 diabetes. General observations from the study: Shorter TCRB CDR3s, moderately but significantly so, were found in Type 1 diabetes patients in all four CD4+ subsets.

These TCRs are of unknown antigen specificity. Expressed TCRB transcripts got sequenced, as all isolated RNA was reverse transcribed. The table came from immunoSEQ multiplex PCR; TCRdb's copy has only in-frame clones and leaves some out. The sample contains 300,000 to 450,000 clones, 9.6% of which appear only once. The sequenced sample consisted of central memory CD4+ T cells from blood. Receptor source: a man aged 25 to 40 with type 1 diabetes.

This clone has only a few counts. The V and J genes are TRBV7-2 and TRBJ1-4; D is unclear. Germline loops: CDR1 SGHTA, CDR2 FQGNSA. The CDR3 has 13 amino acids. Between the trimmed V and J ends, which lost 5 bases and 8 bases, there was a span of 12 bases. The CDR3 nucleotides read TGTGCCAGCAGCCGTGGGGTAGGCGAAAAACTGTTTTTT. Translation gives CASSRGVGEKLFF. Full variable domain (outside the CDR3, taken from reference TRBV7-2 and TRBJ1-4): GAGVSQSPSNKVTEKGKDVELRCDPISGHTALYWYRQSLGQGLEFLIYFQGNSAPDKSGLPSDRFSAERTGGSVSTLTIQRTQQEDSAVYLCASSRGVGEKLFFGSGTQLSVL.

The rearrangement joins TRBV7-2 to TRBJ1-1; TRBD1 matches 8 bases. V trimming: 5 bases; J trimming: 0 bases; junction bases outside the gene matches: 8. CDR1 SGHTA and CDR2 FQGNSA come from the germline V gene. The CDR3 spans 16 residues. CDR3 nucleotides: TGTGCCAGCAGCCCTACTGGGACAGGATTGAACACTGAAGCTTTCTTT. It translates to CASSPTGTGLNTEAFF.

This clone was found a few times. The rearrangement links TRBV9 to TRBJ2-7; 7 bases map to TRBD2. CDR3 length: 14 residues. Germline trimming cut 5 bases from V and 2 bases from J; bases unmatched to any gene: 7. Germline CDR1 and CDR2: SGDLS and YYNGEE. The CDR3 region is CASSRGGKAYEQYF. CDR3 DNA: TGTGCCAGCAGTCGGGGAGGGAAAGCCTACGAGCAGTACTTC.

This sequence joins TRBV5-6 and TRBJ1-4, with D possibly being TRBD1 (5 bases). CDR1 and CDR2 from the germline V gene are SGHDT and YYEEEE. The V end was cut by 1 base, the J end by 6 bases, with 19 bases between. The CDR3 has 17 residues. The CDR3 region has the DNA TGTGCCAGCAGCTTGCAGCTCTTGGGGAGGGGATATGAAAAACTGTTTTTT. It yields the protein CASSLQLLGRGYEKLFF.

The J gene is TRBJ2-1, the V gene TRBV7-8, with 7 bases fitting TRBD2. Germline V lookup: CDR1 SGHVS, CDR2 FQNEAQ. V gave up 1 base and J gave up 9 bases; unmatched junction bases: 18. This CDR3 has 18 amino acids. The CDR3 reads CASSLEGRGRGPRAEQFF. The CDR3 region has the DNA TGTGCCAGCAGCTTAGAGGGGCGCGGGAGAGGCCCGAGGGCTGAGCAGTTCTTC.

In this sample, this clone turned up a few times. This sequence joins TRBV11-2 and TRBJ1-2; TRBD1 matches at 7 bases. The germline CDR1 and CDR2 sequences are SGHAT and FQNNGV. Unmatched junction bases numbered 4, after V lost 5 bases and J lost 4 bases. CDR3 size: 13 residues. CDR3 coding DNA: TGTGCCAGCAGCCAGGGACAGACCTATGGCTACACCTTC. Its protein product is CASSQGQTYGYTF.

This clone has only a few counts. This rearrangement joins TRBV9 to TRBJ2-7, with a weak D call TRBD2 (5 bases). This CDR3 region has 15 residues. Looked up from germline, CDR1 is SGDLS and CDR2 is YYNGEE. Trimming took 0 bases from V and 0 from J, leaving 10 bases between them. Here the CDR3 DNA reads TGTGCCAGCAGCGTAGAGGGAGATTCCTCCTACGAGCAGTACTTC. Translation: CASSVEGDSSYEQYF.

This clone was counted only a few times. The gene calls are TRBV29-1 and TRBJ2-1; TRBD2 matches at 10 bases. The CDR3 has 13 residues. From germline, CDR1 is SQVTM and CDR2 ANQGSEA. The V segment lost 1 base and the J segment 6 bases; nucleotides outside the gene matches: 0. The CDR3 loop is CSVEGLAGNEQFF. Written as DNA, the CDR3 is TGCAGCGTTGAAGGACTAGCGGGCAATGAGCAGTTCTTC.

This chain joins TRBV19 and TRBJ2-7; 7 nucleotides align to TRBD2. The junction had 7 bases not matched to a gene; V was cut back by 3 bases and J by 2 bases. The CDR3 extends over 15 amino acids. Per germline, CDR1 LNHDA and CDR2 SQIVND (reference sequence). CDR3 in DNA: TGTGCCAGTAGTATTGGGGCGGGAGATACCTACGAGCAGTACTTC. This codes for CASSIGAGDTYEQYF.

This sequence joins TRBV28 and TRBJ2-3; 11 bases map to TRBD2. J was trimmed by 0 bases and V by 9 bases; bases with no gene match: 17. Germline V gives CDR1 MDHEN, CDR2 SYDVKM. The CDR3 spans 19 residues. CDR3 residues: CASFPPSGRRGASTDTQYF. CDR3 DNA: TGTGCCAGTTTCCCCCCTAGCGGGAGGAGAGGGGCTAGCACAGATACGCAGTATTTT. Full variable domain (rest looked up from reference TRBV28 and TRBJ2-3): DVKVTQSSRYLVKRTGEKVFLECVQDMDHENMFWYRQDPGLGLRLIYFSYDVKMKEKGDIPEGYSVSREKKERFSLILESASTNQTSMYLCASFPPSGRRGASTDTQYFGPGTRLTVL.

The chain employs TRBV9 and TRBJ1-1; 8 bases map to TRBD1. The CDR3 is made up of 14 amino acids. CDR1 SGDLS and CDR2 YYNGEE come from the germline V gene. J gave up 3 bases and V 3 bases, and 4 bases lay outside the gene matches. CDR3: CASSADRADTEAFF. The CDR3 nucleotides are TGTGCCAGCAGCGCGGACAGGGCGGACACTGAAGCTTTCTTT.

This clone was recorded at least ten times. V is TRBV5-6 and J is TRBJ2-1; 9 bases map to TRBD1. The CDR3 spans 14 residues. With 4 bases clipped from V and 9 bases from J, the junction kept 8 bases outside the gene matches. The V gene's germline CDR1 is SGHDT and CDR2 YYEEEE. In nucleotides, the CDR3 is TGTGCCAGCAGCCTCCGGGACAGGGAAATTGAGCAGTTCTTC. Protein sequence: CASSLRDREIEQFF.

This clone came up a few times. The genes are TRBV5-1 and TRBJ1-1, with D possibly matching TRBD1 (5 bases). CDR3 length equals 15 residues. V lost 4 bases and J 4 bases, leaving 17 bases between the germline ends. Per the germline V gene, CDR1 is SGHRS and CDR2 is YFSETQ. CDR3 loop: CASSQGPQTGTEAFF. The CDR3 bases are TGCGCCAGCAGCCAGGGACCGCAGACCGGCACTGAAGCTTTCTTT.

This clone has a count of ten or more. The chain carries TRBV4-2 and TRBJ1-4; D is unclear. Between the trimmed V and J ends, which lost 0 bases and 8 bases, there was a span of 10 bases. The CDR3 is 14 amino acids. Germline V gene lookup returns CDR1 LGHNA and CDR2 YNFKEQ. CDR3 DNA: TGTGCCAGCAGCCAAGATAAGAAAAACGAAAAACTGTTTTTT. Amino acid sequence: CASSQDKKNEKLFF.

The genes are TRBV15 and TRBJ2-7; maybe TRBD2 (6 bases). V was shortened by 3 bases and J by 1 base, with 25 bases between the two germline ends. CDR1 and CDR2 (germline): LNHNV, YYDKDF (reference sequence). This CDR3 region has 19 residues. CDR3: CATSSGLTGFGRGSYEQYF. CDR3 in DNA: TGTGCCACCAGCAGCGGTTTGACGGGGTTCGGGAGAGGGTCCTACGAGCAGTACTTC.

V usage is TRBV30 and J usage is TRBJ1-3; D gene ambiguous. This CDR3 has 14 residues. The V end was cut by 2 bases, the J end by 4 bases, with 12 bases between. The germline V gene encodes CDR1 GTSNPN and CDR2 SVGIG (reference sequence). CDR3 in amino acids: CAWSPEGGGNTIYF. CDR3 nucleotides: TGTGCCTGGAGTCCCGAGGGAGGAGGAAACACCATATATTTT. Full variable domain (remainder filled in from reference TRBV30 and TRBJ1-3): SQTIHQWPATLVQPVGSPLSLECTVEGTSNPNLYWYRQAAGRGLQLLFYSVGIGQISSEVPQNLSASRPQDRQFILSSKKLLLSDSGFYLCAWSPEGGGNTIYFGEGSWLTVV.

This clone was seen ten or more times. The chain carries TRBV15 and TRBJ1-4; 7 nucleotides align to TRBD1. The CDR3 is 17 amino acids. V lost 6 bases, J lost 7 bases, and 17 bases stayed unmatched. Per germline, CDR1 LNHNV and CDR2 YYDKDF (reference sequence). The CDR3 region has the DNA TGTGCCACCAGTTCGCCTCAATCAGGGGGGTCGGGTGAAAAACTGTTTTTT. Its protein product is CATSSPQSGGSGEKLFF.